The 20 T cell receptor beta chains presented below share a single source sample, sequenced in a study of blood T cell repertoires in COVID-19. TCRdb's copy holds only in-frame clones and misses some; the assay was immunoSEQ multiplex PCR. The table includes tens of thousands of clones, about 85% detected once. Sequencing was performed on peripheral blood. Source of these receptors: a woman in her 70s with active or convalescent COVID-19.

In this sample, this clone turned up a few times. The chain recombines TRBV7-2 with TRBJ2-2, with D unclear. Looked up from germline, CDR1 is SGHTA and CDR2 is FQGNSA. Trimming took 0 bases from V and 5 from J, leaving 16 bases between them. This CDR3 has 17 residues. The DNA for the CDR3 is TGTGCCAGCAGCTTAGCGAGTAGCCTCTTTGGGACCGGGGAGCTGTTTTTT. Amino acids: CASSLASSLFGTGELFF.

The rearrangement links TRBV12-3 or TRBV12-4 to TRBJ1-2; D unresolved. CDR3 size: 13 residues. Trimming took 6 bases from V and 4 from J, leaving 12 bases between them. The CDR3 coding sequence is TGTGCCAGCAGCCTATTGCGGGGCTATGGCTACACCTTC. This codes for CASSLLRGYGYTF.

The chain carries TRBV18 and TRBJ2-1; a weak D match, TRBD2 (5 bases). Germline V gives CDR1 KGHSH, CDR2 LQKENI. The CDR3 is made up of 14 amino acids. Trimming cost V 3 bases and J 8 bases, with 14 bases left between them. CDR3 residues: CASSPPGILDEQFF. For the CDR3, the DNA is TGTGCCAGCTCACCGCCGGGAATTCTAGATGAGCAGTTCTTC.

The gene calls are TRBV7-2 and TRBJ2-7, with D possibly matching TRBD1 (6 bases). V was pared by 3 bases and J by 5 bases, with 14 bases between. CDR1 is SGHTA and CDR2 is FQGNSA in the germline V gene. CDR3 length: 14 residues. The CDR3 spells CASSFPEGVNEQYF. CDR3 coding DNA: TGTGCCAGCAGCTTTCCAGAGGGGGTCAACGAGCAGTACTTC.

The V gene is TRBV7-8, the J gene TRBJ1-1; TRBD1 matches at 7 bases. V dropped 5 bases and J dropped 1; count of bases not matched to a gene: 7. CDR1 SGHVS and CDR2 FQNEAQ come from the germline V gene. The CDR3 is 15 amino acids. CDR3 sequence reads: CASSGGQPQNTEAFF. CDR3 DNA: TGTGCCAGCAGCGGGGGACAGCCTCAGAACACTGAAGCTTTCTTT.

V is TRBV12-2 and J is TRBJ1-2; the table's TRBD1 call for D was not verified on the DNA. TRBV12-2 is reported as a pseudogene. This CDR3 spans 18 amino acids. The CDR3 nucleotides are TGTGCAAGTCGCTTAGCGAAGGGGACAGCGAACTACTCCTATGGCTACACCTTC. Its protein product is CASRLAKGTANYSYGYTF.

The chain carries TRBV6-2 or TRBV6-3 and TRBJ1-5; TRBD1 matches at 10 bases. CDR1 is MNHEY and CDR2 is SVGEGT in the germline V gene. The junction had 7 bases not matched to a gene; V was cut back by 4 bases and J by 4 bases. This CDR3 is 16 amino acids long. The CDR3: CASSSGTGAPNQPQHF. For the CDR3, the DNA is TGTGCCAGCAGTTCCGGGACAGGGGCGCCGAATCAGCCCCAGCATTTT.

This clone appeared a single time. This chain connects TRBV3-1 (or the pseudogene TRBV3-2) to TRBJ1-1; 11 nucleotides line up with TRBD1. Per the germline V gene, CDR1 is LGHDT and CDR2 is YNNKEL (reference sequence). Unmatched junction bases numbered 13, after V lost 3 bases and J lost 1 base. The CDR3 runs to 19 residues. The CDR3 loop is CASSQGDGQGAYWNTEAFF. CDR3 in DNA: TGTGCCAGCAGCCAGGGAGACGGACAGGGGGCATATTGGAACACTGAAGCTTTCTTT.

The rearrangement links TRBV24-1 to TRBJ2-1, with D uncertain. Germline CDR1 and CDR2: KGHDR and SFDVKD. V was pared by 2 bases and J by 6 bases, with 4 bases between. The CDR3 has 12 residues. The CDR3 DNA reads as TGTGCCACCAGTGATTACAGCAATGAGCAGTTCTTC. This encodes CATSDYSNEQFF.

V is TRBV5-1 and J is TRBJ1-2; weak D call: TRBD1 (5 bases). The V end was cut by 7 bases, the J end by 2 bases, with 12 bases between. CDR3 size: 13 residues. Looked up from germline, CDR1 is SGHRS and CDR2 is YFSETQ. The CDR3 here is CASRPGLNYGYTF. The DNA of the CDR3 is TGCGCCAGCCGACCGGGACTCAACTATGGCTACACCTTC.

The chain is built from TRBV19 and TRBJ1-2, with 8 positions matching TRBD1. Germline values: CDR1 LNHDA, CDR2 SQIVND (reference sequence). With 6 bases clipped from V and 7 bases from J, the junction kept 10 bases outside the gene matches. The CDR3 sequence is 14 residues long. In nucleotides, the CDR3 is TGTGCCAGTAGGCGACTGGACAGGGTGTTTGGCTACACCTTC. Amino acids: CASRRLDRVFGYTF.

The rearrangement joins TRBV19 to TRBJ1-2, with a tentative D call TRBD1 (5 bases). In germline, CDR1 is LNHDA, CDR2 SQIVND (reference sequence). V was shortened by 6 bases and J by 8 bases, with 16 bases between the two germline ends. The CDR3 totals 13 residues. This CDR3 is CASSRDSSGGYTF. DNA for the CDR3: TGTGCCAGTAGCAGGGACTCATCGGGGGGCTACACCTTC.

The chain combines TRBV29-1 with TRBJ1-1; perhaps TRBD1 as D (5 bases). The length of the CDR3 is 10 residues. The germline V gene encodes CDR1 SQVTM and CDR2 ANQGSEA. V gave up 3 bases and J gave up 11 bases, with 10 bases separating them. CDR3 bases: TGCAGCGTTGAGGGGCTGGGGGCTTTCTTT. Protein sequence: CSVEGLGAFF.

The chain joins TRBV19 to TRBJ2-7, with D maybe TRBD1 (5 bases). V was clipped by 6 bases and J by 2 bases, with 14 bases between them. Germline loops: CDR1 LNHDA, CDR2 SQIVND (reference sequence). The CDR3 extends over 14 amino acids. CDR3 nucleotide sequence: TGTGCCAGTAGGACCGCGCAGGGCCCCTACGAGCAGTACTTC. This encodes CASRTAQGPYEQYF.

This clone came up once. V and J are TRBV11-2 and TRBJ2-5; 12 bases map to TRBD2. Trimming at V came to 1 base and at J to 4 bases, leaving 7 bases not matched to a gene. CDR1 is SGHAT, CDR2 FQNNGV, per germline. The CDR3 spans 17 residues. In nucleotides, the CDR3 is TGTGCCAGCAGCTTAGGGGCACTAGCGGGGGGTTTAGAGACCCAGTACTTC. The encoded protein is CASSLGALAGGLETQYF.

CDR3 sequence: CASSLGRGGQNTGELFF. CDR3 nucleotide sequence: TGTGCCAGCAGCTTAGGTCGCGGGGGGCAGAACACCGGGGAGCTGTTTTTT. The chain has TRBV11-2 and TRBJ2-2; TRBD2 agrees at 8 bases. V was clipped by 1 base and J by 1 base; unmatched bases: 5. Germline CDR1 SGHAT, CDR2 FQNNGV. There are 17 residues in the CDR3.

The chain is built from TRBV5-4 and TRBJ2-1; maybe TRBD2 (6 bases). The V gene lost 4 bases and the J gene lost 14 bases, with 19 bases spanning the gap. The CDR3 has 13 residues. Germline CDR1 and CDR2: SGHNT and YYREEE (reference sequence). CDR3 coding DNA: TGTGCCAGCAGCCCTCCCGGGAGCGCGGAGGAGTTCTTC. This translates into CASSPPGSAEEFF.

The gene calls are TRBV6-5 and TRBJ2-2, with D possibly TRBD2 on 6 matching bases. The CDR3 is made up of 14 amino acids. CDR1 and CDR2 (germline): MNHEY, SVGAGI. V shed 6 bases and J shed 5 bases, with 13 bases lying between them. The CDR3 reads CASRIEGRTGELFF. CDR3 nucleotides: TGTGCCAGCAGAATAGAGGGGAGGACCGGGGAGCTGTTTTTT.

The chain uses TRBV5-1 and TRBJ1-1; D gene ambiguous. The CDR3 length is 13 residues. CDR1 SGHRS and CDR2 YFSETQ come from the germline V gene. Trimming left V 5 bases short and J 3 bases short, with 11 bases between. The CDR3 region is CASRFLSYTEAFF. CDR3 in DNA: TGCGCCAGCAGGTTTTTAAGCTACACTGAAGCTTTCTTT. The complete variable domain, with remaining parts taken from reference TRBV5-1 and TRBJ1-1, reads KAGVTQTPRYLIKTRGQQVTLSCSPISGHRSVSWYQQTPGQGLQFLFEYFSETQRNKGNFPGRFSGRQFSNSRSEMNVSTLELGDSALYLCASRFLSYTEAFFGQGTRLTVV.

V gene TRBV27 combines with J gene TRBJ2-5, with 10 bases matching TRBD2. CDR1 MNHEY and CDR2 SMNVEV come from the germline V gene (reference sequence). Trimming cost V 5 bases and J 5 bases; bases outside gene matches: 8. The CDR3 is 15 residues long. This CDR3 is CASSPPLAGVETQYF. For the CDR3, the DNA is TGTGCCAGCAGTCCACCTCTAGCGGGGGTCGAGACCCAGTACTTC.